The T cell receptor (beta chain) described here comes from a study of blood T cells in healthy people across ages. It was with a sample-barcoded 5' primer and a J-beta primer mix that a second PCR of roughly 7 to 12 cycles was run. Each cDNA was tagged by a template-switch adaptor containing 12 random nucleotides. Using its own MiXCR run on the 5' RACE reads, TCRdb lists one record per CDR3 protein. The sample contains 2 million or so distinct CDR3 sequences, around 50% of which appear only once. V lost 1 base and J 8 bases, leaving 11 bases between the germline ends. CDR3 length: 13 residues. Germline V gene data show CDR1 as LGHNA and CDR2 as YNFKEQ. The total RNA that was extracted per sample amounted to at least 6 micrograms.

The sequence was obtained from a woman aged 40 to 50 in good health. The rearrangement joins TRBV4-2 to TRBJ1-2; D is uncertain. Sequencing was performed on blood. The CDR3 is CASSQGPTRGYTF. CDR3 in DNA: TGTGCCAGCAGCCAAGGTCCTACTAGGGGCTACACCTTC.